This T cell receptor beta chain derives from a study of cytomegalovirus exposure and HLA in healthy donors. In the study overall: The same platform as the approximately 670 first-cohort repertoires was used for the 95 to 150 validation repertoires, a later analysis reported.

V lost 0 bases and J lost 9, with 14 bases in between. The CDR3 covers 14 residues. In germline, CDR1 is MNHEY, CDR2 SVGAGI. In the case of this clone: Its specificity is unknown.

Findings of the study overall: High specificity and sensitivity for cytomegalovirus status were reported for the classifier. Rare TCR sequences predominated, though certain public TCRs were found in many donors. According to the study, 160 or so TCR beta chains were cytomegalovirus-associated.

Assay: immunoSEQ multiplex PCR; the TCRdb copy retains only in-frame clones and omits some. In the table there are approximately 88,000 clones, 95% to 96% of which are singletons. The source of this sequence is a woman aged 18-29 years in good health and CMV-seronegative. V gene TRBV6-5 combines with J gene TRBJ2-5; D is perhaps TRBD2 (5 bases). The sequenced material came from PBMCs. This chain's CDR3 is CASSYSGGHRPQYF. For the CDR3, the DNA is TGTGCCAGCAGTTACTCGGGCGGGCATCGGCCCCAGTACTTC.